Listed below are T cell receptor beta chains from one sample, sequenced in a study of Ad26.COV2.S vaccination and SARS-CoV-2 variants. The data were produced by immunoSEQ multiplex PCR, yet TCRdb's version contains in-frame clones alone and is incomplete. The sample lists fewer than 400,000 clones, 85% to 90% seen once, with around 5.5% in the top ten. Sequencing used peripheral blood, obtained in a trial of Ad26.COV2.S vaccine versus placebo. These receptors originate from a person between 18 and 59 years old who received the Ad26.COV2.S COVID-19 vaccine or a placebo. The CDR3 runs from the conserved cysteine through the conserved F or W. A D gene is named only where the DNA matches it firmly. Expanded clones get a size class; other rows say once, few or many, or leave the size out.

>NA|TRBV5-6|NA|TRBJ1-4
CASSLEVGGEKLFF
TGTGCCAGCAGCTTAGAGGTGGGAGGTGAAAAACTGTTTTTT
>NA|TRBV18|once|TRBJ2-7
CASSGLGHLEQYF
TGTGCCAGCTCAGGATTGGGGCACCTGGAGCAGTACTTC
>TRBD1|TRBV5-4|NA|TRBJ2-2
CASSLIILPGQGENTGELFF
TGTGCCAGCAGCTTGATAATACTACCGGGACAGGGGGAGAACACCGGGGAGCTGTTTTTT
>TRBD2|TRBV10-2|once|TRBJ2-3
CAVKRDPTDTQYF
TGCGCCGTCAAGCGGGACCCCACAGATACGCAGTATTTT
>NA|TRBV5-6|once|TRBJ1-1
CASSSPLGYTEAFF
TGTGCCAGCAGCTCACCCCTGGGTTACACTGAAGCTTTCTTT
>NA|TRBV5-6|NA|TRBJ1-1
CASTTLASTPEAFF
TGTGCCAGCACCACCCTCGCGAGTACCCCTGAAGCTTTCTTT
>NA|TRBV10-2|once|TRBJ1-4
CASSDQDEKLFF
TGCGCCAGCAGCGACCAGGATGAAAAACTGTTTTTT
>TRBD2|TRBV7-9|NA|TRBJ2-1
CASTLLGSGSGYTYNEQFF
TGTGCCAGCACCCTCTTAGGGAGCGGGAGTGGCTACACCTACAATGAGCAGTTCTTC
>TRBD1|TRBV6-5|few|TRBJ1-1
CASSYGTGGRNTEAFF
TGTGCCAGCAGTTACGGGACAGGGGGGAGGAACACTGAAGCTTTCTTT
>TRBD2|TRBV30|NA|TRBJ2-3
CAWSVGGSTDTQYF
TGTGCCTGGAGTGTTGGCGGGAGTACAGATACGCAGTATTTT
>NA|TRBV5-6|NA|TRBJ1-5
CASSWGGQPQHF
TGTGCCAGCAGCTGGGGGGGACAGCCCCAGCATTTT
>NA|TRBV30|few|TRBJ1-1
CAWSPGSVSLGAFF
TGTGCCTGGAGCCCAGGGTCAGTGTCCCTCGGAGCTTTCTTT
>NA|TRBV6-2/TRBV6-3|NA|TRBJ1-2
CASTPDSNYGYTF
TGTGCCAGCACCCCGGACTCTAACTATGGCTACACCTTC
>TRBD2|TRBV5-1|NA|TRBJ2-3
CASSLARASGPGRYGTDTQYF
TGCGCCAGCAGCTTGGCTCGAGCTAGCGGGCCGGGGCGCTATGGCACAGATACGCAGTATTTT
>TRBD1|TRBV29-1|NA|TRBJ1-1
CSVEDYPLARGQGYTEAFF
TGCAGCGTTGAAGACTACCCCCTCGCTAGGGGACAGGGGTACACTGAAGCTTTCTTT
>TRBD1|TRBV6-5|NA|TRBJ1-2
CASSQQGMSYGYTF
TGTGCCAGCAGCCAACAGGGGATGTCCTATGGCTACACCTTC
>NA|TRBV5-1|NA|TRBJ1-4
CASSLRPGDESEKLFF
TGCGCCAGCAGCTTGAGGCCAGGGGATGAGAGTGAAAAACTGTTTTTT
>NA|TRBV7-9|NA|TRBJ2-1
CASSLSSVFNEQFF
TGTGCCAGCAGCTTAAGTTCTGTCTTCAATGAGCAGTTCTTC
>NA|TRBV7-2|NA|TRBJ2-1
CASSLMVPPQNEQFF
TGTGCCAGCAGCTTAATGGTGCCCCCCCAAAATGAGCAGTTCTTC
>NA|TRBV7-8|NA|TRBJ2-2
CASSPRGVASTGELFF
TGTGCCAGCAGCCCCCGTGGGGTAGCAAGTACCGGGGAGCTGTTTTTT
>NA|TRBV7-9|once|TRBJ2-5
CASSPAWGLDQETQYF
TGTGCCAGCAGCCCGGCTTGGGGGTTAGACCAAGAGACCCAGTACTTC
>NA|TRBV7-3|NA|TRBJ2-1
CASSLTRSYNEQFF
TGTGCCAGCAGCTTAACTAGGTCCTACAATGAGCAGTTCTTC
>NA|TRBV2|NA|TRBJ2-3
CASSAGYGDTQYF
TGTGCCAGCAGTGCTGGGTACGGAGATACGCAGTATTTT
>NA|TRBV19|NA|TRBJ1-6
CASSIGGPTLNSPLHF
TGTGCCAGTAGTATAGGGGGGCCGACATTGAATTCACCCCTCCACTTT
>NA|TRBV4-3|NA|TRBJ2-5
CASSQEGVVGETQYF
TGCGCCAGCAGCCAAGAAGGGGTAGTGGGGGAGACCCAGTACTTC
>TRBD2|TRBV11-3|NA|TRBJ2-2
CASTGGGNTGELFF
TGTGCCAGCACAGGCGGGGGGAACACCGGGGAGCTGTTTTTT
>TRBD1|TRBV5-1|once|TRBJ2-3
CASSLAGTGGAPDTQYF
TGCGCCAGCAGCTTGGCAGGGACAGGGGGCGCTCCAGATACGCAGTATTTT
>TRBD2|TRBV10-3|NA|TRBJ2-1
CAISVGLATNNEQFF
TGTGCCATCAGTGTCGGACTAGCTACCAACAATGAGCAGTTCTTC
>NA|TRBV7-2|NA|TRBJ1-4
CASSLVRSTNEKLFF
TGTGCCAGCAGCTTAGTCCGATCAACTAATGAAAAACTGTTTTTT
>TRBD2|TRBV6-5|NA|TRBJ2-1
CASRTGLVADEQFF
TGTGCCAGCAGGACGGGACTAGTGGCTGATGAGCAGTTCTTC
>NA|TRBV18|NA|TRBJ2-7
CASSSNNRVEAYEQYF
TGTGCCAGCTCATCCAACAACAGGGTTGAAGCCTACGAGCAGTACTTC
>NA|TRBV19|NA|TRBJ1-2
CASSIRTENYGYTF
TGTGCCAGTAGTATTAGGACAGAGAACTATGGCTACACCTTC
>TRBD2|TRBV27|NA|TRBJ2-3
CASSHVGGGVTDTQYF
TGTGCCAGCAGCCATGTAGGCGGGGGGGTTACAGATACGCAGTATTTT
>NA|TRBV4-3|NA|TRBJ1-5
CASSQDGQNSNQPQHF
TGCGCCAGCAGCCAAGATGGGCAGAATAGCAATCAGCCCCAGCATTTT
>NA|TRBV27|NA|TRBJ1-1
CASSSQRDGLLNTEAFF
TGTGCCAGCAGTTCGCAGCGGGACGGCCTCTTGAACACTGAAGCTTTCTTT
>TRBD1|TRBV9|NA|TRBJ2-1
CASSAGQVTYNEQFF
TGTGCCAGCAGCGCAGGACAGGTCACCTACAATGAGCAGTTCTTC
>NA|TRBV27|NA|TRBJ2-2
CASSIRRTGELFF
TGTGCCAGCAGTATACGACGCACCGGGGAGCTGTTTTTT
>NA|TRBV7-2|NA|TRBJ1-5
CASSLYPLGGSNQPQHF
TGTGCCAGCAGCTTATATCCTCTGGGGGGGAGCAATCAGCCCCAGCATTTT
>TRBD1|TRBV27|NA|TRBJ1-1
CASSLLAGGWVNTEAFF
TGTGCCAGCAGTTTACTGGCAGGGGGCTGGGTGAACACTGAAGCTTTCTTT
>TRBD2|TRBV3-1/TRBV3-2|once|TRBJ2-1
CASSQGLAGGTYNEQFF
TGTGCCAGCAGCCAAGGACTAGCGGGAGGCACCTACAATGAGCAGTTCTTC
>TRBD1|TRBV7-9|NA|TRBJ1-2
CASSLVEGQGESYGYTF
TGTGCCAGCAGCTTAGTAGAGGGACAGGGAGAAAGCTATGGCTACACCTTC
>NA|TRBV2|NA|TRBJ1-2
CAEAGQYGYTF
TGTGCCGAGGCTGGACAGTATGGCTACACCTTC
>NA|TRBV28|NA|TRBJ1-5
CASRDHQPQHF
TGTGCCAGCAGAGATCATCAGCCCCAGCATTTT
>TRBD1|TRBV19|NA|TRBJ1-3
CASSSTRDSRGNTIYF
TGTGCCAGTAGTTCTACCCGGGACAGCCGAGGAAACACCATATATTTT
>NA|TRBV7-2|NA|TRBJ1-1
CASSLGPGGQRDTEAFF
TGTGCCAGCAGCTTAGGCCCCGGTGGACAACGGGACACTGAAGCTTTCTTT
>TRBD2|TRBV6-4|NA|TRBJ2-6
CASSPTGLASGANVLTF
TGTGCCAGCTCACCGACGGGACTAGCTTCTGGGGCCAACGTCCTGACTTTC
>NA|TRBV9|NA|TRBJ2-7
CASSASGSTYEQYF
TGTGCCAGCAGCGCTTCGGGGTCTACCTACGAGCAGTACTTC
>NA|TRBV30|NA|TRBJ1-5
CAWSGGPNQPQHF
TGTGCCTGGAGTGGGGGGCCTAATCAGCCCCAGCATTTT
>NA|TRBV3-1/TRBV3-2|NA|TRBJ1-2
CASSQSPPPGSNYGYTF
TGTGCCAGCAGCCAGTCCCCACCCCCAGGGTCTAACTATGGCTACACCTTC